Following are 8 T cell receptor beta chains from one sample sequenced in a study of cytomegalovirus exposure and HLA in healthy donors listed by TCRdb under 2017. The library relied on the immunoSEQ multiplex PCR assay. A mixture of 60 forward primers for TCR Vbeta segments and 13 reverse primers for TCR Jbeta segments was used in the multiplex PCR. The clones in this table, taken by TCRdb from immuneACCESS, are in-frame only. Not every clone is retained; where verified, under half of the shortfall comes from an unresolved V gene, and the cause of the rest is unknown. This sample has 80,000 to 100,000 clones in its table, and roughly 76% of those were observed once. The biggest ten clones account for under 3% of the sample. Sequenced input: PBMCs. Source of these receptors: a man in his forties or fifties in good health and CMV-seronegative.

CDR3 amino acids: CASSLVENTEAFF. The CDR3 nucleotides read TGTGCCAGCAGCTTAGTAGAGAACACTGAAGCTTTCTTT. This chain links TRBV11-2 with TRBJ1-1; D is undetermined. V was clipped by 1 base and J by 1 base, with 4 bases between them. Germline V CDR1 and CDR2: SGHAT, FQNNGV. The CDR3 is made up of 13 amino acids.

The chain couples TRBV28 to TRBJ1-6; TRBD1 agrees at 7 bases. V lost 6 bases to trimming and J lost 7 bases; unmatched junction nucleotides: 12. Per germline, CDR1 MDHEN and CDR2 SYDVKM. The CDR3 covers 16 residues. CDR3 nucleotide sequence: TGTGCCAGCAGACAAGACTCGACAGGGAAGAATTCACCCCTCCACTTT. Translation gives CASRQDSTGKNSPLHF. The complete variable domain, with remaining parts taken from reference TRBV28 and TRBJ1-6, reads DVKVTQSSRYLVKRTGEKVFLECVQDMDHENMFWYRQDPGLGLRLIYFSYDVKMKEKGDIPEGYSVSREKKERFSLILESASTNQTSMYLCASRQDSTGKNSPLHFGNGTRLTVT.

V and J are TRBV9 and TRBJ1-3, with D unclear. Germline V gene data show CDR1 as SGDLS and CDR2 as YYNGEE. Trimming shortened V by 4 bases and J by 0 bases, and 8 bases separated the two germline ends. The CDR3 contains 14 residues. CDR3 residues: CASSPGGSGNTIYF. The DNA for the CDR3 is TGTGCCAGCAGCCCCGGCGGCTCTGGAAACACCATATATTTT.

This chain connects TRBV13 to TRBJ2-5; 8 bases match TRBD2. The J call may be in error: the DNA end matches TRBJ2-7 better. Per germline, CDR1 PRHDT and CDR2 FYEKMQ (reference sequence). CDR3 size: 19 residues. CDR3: CASSRTGLAGGVVLREQYF. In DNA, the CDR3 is TGTGCCAGCAGTCGTACCGGACTAGCAGGAGGGGTAGTTCTTCGCGAGCAGTACTTC.

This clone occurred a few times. The CDR3 DNA follows: TGCGCCAGCCTTCAGAGAGAACTACGGGGGGCCGAGCAGTACTTC. It specifies CASLQRELRGAEQYF. J is TRBJ2-7 and V is TRBV10-2; TRBD2 might be the D (7 bases). CDR1 and CDR2 from the germline V gene are WSHSY and SAAADI. V was shortened by 8 bases and J by 6 bases, with 23 bases between the two germline ends. CDR3 length: 15 amino acids.

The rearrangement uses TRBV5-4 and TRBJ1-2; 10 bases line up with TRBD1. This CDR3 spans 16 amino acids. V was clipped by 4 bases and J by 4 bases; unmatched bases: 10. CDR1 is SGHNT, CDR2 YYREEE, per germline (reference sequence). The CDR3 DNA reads TGTGCCAGCAGCGCACGTAGGACAGGGGGAGGCTATGGCTACACCTTC. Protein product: CASSARRTGGGYGYTF.

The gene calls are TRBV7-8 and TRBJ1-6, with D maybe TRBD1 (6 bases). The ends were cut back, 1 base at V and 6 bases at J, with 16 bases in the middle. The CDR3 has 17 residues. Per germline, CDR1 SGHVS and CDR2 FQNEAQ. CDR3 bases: TGTGCCAGCAGCTTAGAGACGCGGGGGGCTTTTAATTCACCCCTCCACTTT. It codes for CASSLETRGAFNSPLHF.

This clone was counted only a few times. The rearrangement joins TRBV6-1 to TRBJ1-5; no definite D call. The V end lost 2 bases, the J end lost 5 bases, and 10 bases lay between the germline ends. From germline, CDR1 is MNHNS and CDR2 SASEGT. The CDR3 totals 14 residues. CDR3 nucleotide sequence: TGTGCCAGCAGTGAACGAGGAACTCATCAGCCCCAGCATTTT. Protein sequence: CASSERGTHQPQHF.